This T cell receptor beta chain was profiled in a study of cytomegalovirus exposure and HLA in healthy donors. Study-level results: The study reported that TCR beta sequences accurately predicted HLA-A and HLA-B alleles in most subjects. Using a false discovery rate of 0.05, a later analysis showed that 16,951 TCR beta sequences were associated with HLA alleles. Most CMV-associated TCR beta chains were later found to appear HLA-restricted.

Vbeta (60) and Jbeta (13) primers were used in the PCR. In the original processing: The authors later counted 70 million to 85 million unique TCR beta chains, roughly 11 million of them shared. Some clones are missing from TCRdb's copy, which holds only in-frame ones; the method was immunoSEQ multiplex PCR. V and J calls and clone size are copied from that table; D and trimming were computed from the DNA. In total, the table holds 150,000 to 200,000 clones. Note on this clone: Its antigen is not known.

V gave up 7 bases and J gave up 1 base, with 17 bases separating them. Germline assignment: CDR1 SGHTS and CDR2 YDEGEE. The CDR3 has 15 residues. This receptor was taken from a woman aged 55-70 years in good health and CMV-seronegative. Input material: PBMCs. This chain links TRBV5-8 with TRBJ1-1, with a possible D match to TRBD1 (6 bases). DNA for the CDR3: TGTGCCAGCTCATTCAGGGGTAGCCAGAACACTGAAGCTTTCTTT. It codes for CASSFRGSQNTEAFF.